The 24 T cell receptor beta chains in this list originate from one sample, sequenced in a study of shared clonotypes between healthy human individuals. Clones were sequenced by immunoSEQ multiplex PCR, and TCRdb holds only the in-frame ones, with some missing. The repertoire has over a million clones, roughly 96% of them found once; the top ten carry approximately 1.1%. The sample consisted of naive CD4+ T cells sorted from blood. Subset specified: CD45RA+ positively selected. The receptors originated from a man aged 30 to 39 in good health.

The chain couples TRBV11-2 to TRBJ2-1; weak D call: TRBD2 (6 bases). V gave up 1 base and J gave up 4 bases, with 11 bases separating them. The V gene's germline CDR1 is SGHAT and CDR2 FQNNGV. The CDR3 length is 15 residues. As DNA, the CDR3 is TGTGCCAGCAGCTTAGTTCGGGAGACGTACAATGAGCAGTTCTTC. Its translation: CASSLVRETYNEQFF.

The chain employs TRBV13 and TRBJ1-2; D not certain. Germline V CDR1 and CDR2: PRHDT, FYEKMQ (reference sequence). Deletions cut 5 bases from V and 8 bases from J, with 15 bases between. This CDR3 is built from 13 residues. The CDR3 region is CASSQGRRGGYTF. As DNA, the CDR3 is TGTGCCAGCAGCCAAGGGAGGAGAGGCGGCTACACCTTC.

The chain recombines TRBV28 with TRBJ2-2; D not resolved. CDR1 is MDHEN, CDR2 SYDVKM, per germline. The CDR3 is made up of 16 amino acids. Trimming left V 5 bases short and J 2 bases short, with 15 bases between. The CDR3 is CASSPTYPPNTGELFF. The CDR3 DNA reads TGTGCCAGCAGTCCTACCTACCCTCCAAACACCGGGGAGCTGTTTTTT.

The CDR3 nucleotides are TGTGCCAGCAGCTTATACGGGGGGTCCGGAAATGAAAAACTGTTTTTT. Translation gives CASSLYGGSGNEKLFF. The chain has TRBV5-4 and TRBJ1-4; perhaps TRBD1 as D (5 bases). The V and J ends lost 2 bases and 5 bases respectively, with 16 bases between them. Germline V gives CDR1 SGHNT, CDR2 YYREEE (reference sequence). The CDR3 totals 16 residues.

The rearrangement uses TRBV5-1 and TRBJ2-6; 10 bases align to TRBD2. Germline assignment: CDR1 SGHRS and CDR2 YFSETQ. Trimming removed 4 bases from V and 2 bases from J; junction bases left unmatched: 18. The CDR3 is 21 amino acids. In nucleotides, the CDR3 is TGCGCCAGCAGCCCGATGGGTTCCCTAGCGGGAGAGGGAACTGGGGCCAACGTCCTGACTTTC. Amino acid sequence: CASSPMGSLAGEGTGANVLTF.

The chain links TRBV9 to TRBJ2-3, with 7 bases matching TRBD1. The germline CDR1 and CDR2 sequences are SGDLS and YYNGEE. V lost 3 bases, J lost 5 bases, and 6 bases stayed unmatched. The CDR3 covers 14 residues. CDR3 nucleotides: TGTGCCAGCAGCGCACGACAGGGAGTAGATACGCAGTATTTT. It yields the protein CASSARQGVDTQYF.

This clone has just one count. The chain has TRBV9 and TRBJ2-5; the D gene is possibly TRBD1 (6 bases). Germline-derived CDR1 and CDR2 are SGDLS and YYNGEE. Trimming took 4 bases from V and 7 from J, leaving 17 bases between them. CDR3 length equals 14 residues. Here the CDR3 reads CASSSGHSVGTQYF. The CDR3 DNA sequence: TGTGCCAGCAGCTCGGGACACTCGGTGGGGACCCAGTACTTC.

The gene calls are TRBV7-2 and TRBJ2-3; D unclear. The germline V and J ends were trimmed by 6 bases and 6 bases, with 13 bases remaining between them. The CDR3 has 13 amino acids. Germline V gene sequence: CDR1 SGHTA, CDR2 FQGNSA. The CDR3 is CASRHTSSDTQYF. For the CDR3, the DNA is TGTGCCAGCAGACATACTTCCTCGGATACGCAGTATTTT. Together with reference TRBV7-2 and TRBJ2-3, the CDR3 gives the full variable domain: GAGVSQSPSNKVTEKGKDVELRCDPISGHTALYWYRQSLGQGLEFLIYFQGNSAPDKSGLPSDRFSAERTGGSVSTLTIQRTQQEDSAVYLCASRHTSSDTQYFGPGTRLTVL.

The chain carries TRBV18 and TRBJ2-3; D remains unclear. CDR1 and CDR2 (germline): KGHSH, LQKENI. This CDR3 has 15 amino acids. Trimming stripped 3 bases from V and 3 bases from J, with 13 bases between. The CDR3 sequence: CASSPPAMATDTQYF. The CDR3 bases are TGTGCCAGCTCACCCCCGGCAATGGCGACAGATACGCAGTATTTT.

About this clone itself: At the DNA level, this CDR3 is encoded by other sequences in the same sample as well. The rearrangement uses TRBV6-1 and TRBJ2-2, with D possibly TRBD1 on 6 matching bases. Looked up from germline, CDR1 is MNHNS and CDR2 is SASEGT. V was pared by 6 bases and J by 1 base, with 6 bases between. The CDR3 length is 13 residues. CDR3 sequence reads: CASRTGNTGELFF. CDR3 sequence (DNA): TGTGCCAGCAGGACAGGGAACACCGGGGAGCTGTTTTTT.

The V and J genes are TRBV5-1 and TRBJ1-3; D might be TRBD1 (5 bases). CDR1 and CDR2 (germline): SGHRS, YFSETQ. The CDR3 sequence is 15 residues long. Trimming pared 0 bases from V and 0 bases from J, leaving 7 bases between. In DNA form, the CDR3 reads TGCGCCAGCAGCTTGGGGGGGTTCTCTGGAAACACCATATATTTT. It is translated as CASSLGGFSGNTIYF.

The chain combines TRBV30 with TRBJ2-7, with 8 bases identical to TRBD1. The CDR3 covers 15 residues. Germline CDR1 reads GTSNPN; CDR2 reads SVGIG (reference sequence). Trimming at V came to 1 base and at J to 3 bases, leaving 8 bases not matched to a gene. The CDR3 nucleotides read TGTGCCTGGAGTGGGGAGACAGGGGCGAGCTACGAGCAGTACTTC. Protein sequence: CAWSGETGASYEQYF.

The chain joins TRBV9 to TRBJ2-7, with no clear D. CDR3 length equals 15 residues. CDR1 SGDLS and CDR2 YYNGEE come from the germline V gene. The V and J ends lost 3 bases and 3 bases respectively, with 16 bases between them. The CDR3 reads CASSARAGPGYEQYF. In nucleotides, the CDR3 is TGTGCCAGCAGCGCCCGGGCAGGCCCTGGCTACGAGCAGTACTTC.

The chain employs TRBV7-8 and TRBJ1-1; D is unresolved. The length of the CDR3 is 15 residues. The ends were cut back, 7 bases at V and 1 base at J, with 16 bases in the middle. Germline CDR1 reads SGHVS; CDR2 reads FQNEAQ. The CDR3: CASTFKRGWNTEAFF. The CDR3 coding sequence is TGTGCCAGCACCTTTAAACGTGGCTGGAACACTGAAGCTTTCTTT.

The chain carries TRBV10-3 and TRBJ1-4, with 11 bases aligning to TRBD1. Trimming at V came to 3 bases and at J to 7 bases, leaving 4 bases not matched to a gene. The CDR3 sequence is 15 residues long. In germline, CDR1 is ENHRY, CDR2 SYGVKD. This chain's CDR3 is CAISDPDRGREKLFF. CDR3 DNA sequence: TGTGCCATCAGTGACCCGGACAGGGGGCGTGAAAAACTGTTTTTT.

The V call is TRBV9, the J call TRBJ1-4; D perhaps matches TRBD1 (5 bases). Germline V lookup: CDR1 SGDLS, CDR2 YYNGEE. The CDR3 runs 16 residues. Trimming shortened V by 3 bases and J by 3 bases, and 15 bases separated the two germline ends. CDR3 amino acids: CASSARYGGSNEKLFF. CDR3 nucleotides: TGTGCCAGCAGCGCCCGATACGGGGGGTCTAATGAAAAACTGTTTTTT. Using reference TRBV9 and TRBJ1-4 for the parts outside the CDR3, the full variable domain is DSGVTQTPKHLITATGQRVTLRCSPRSGDLSVYWYQQSLDQGLQFLIQYYNGEERAKGNILERFSAQQFPDLHSELNLSSLELGDSALYFCASSARYGGSNEKLFFGSGTQLSVL.

This chain connects TRBV9 to TRBJ2-7; perhaps TRBD2 as D (6 bases). The V and J ends lost 0 bases and 2 bases respectively, with 12 bases between them. The CDR3 consists of 15 residues. Looked up from germline, CDR1 is SGDLS and CDR2 is YYNGEE. The CDR3 here is CASSVEGAGPYEQYF. CDR3 bases: TGTGCCAGCAGCGTAGAGGGAGCGGGCCCCTACGAGCAGTACTTC.

CDR3 region: CASSTSGWGRGDYGYTF. The CDR3 DNA reads TGTGCCAGCAGTACCTCCGGCTGGGGCAGGGGGGACTATGGCTACACCTTC. The chain links TRBV28 to TRBJ1-2; 7 bases agree with TRBD1. The CDR3 consists of 17 residues. V trimming: 5 bases; J trimming: 3 bases; junction bases outside the gene matches: 15. Germline CDR1 is MDHEN and CDR2 is SYDVKM.

This chain uses TRBV7-6 with TRBJ2-5; D may be TRBD2 (5 bases). Germline V gene lookup returns CDR1 SGHVS and CDR2 FNYEAQ. V lost 6 bases to trimming and J lost 2 bases, with 16 bases between them. CDR3 length equals 15 residues. CDR3 DNA sequence: TGTGCCAGCAGTTCAATAGCGTACCCTCAAGAGACCCAGTACTTC. As protein: CASSSIAYPQETQYF.

The chain is built from TRBV7-9 and TRBJ1-2, with 7 bases matching TRBD1. The CDR3 loop spans 17 amino acids. CDR1 is SEHNR, CDR2 FQNEAQ, per germline (reference sequence). V trimming: 4 bases; J trimming: 3 bases; junction bases outside the gene matches: 14. In DNA form, the CDR3 reads TGTGCCAGCAGCTACTCGCCTTCGGGACAGTTTGACTATGGCTACACCTTC. This codes for CASSYSPSGQFDYGYTF.

This chain uses TRBV5-1 with TRBJ1-1; 9 bases align to TRBD1. The germline V gene encodes CDR1 SGHRS and CDR2 YFSETQ. Trimming at V came to 3 bases and at J to 9 bases, leaving 18 bases not matched to a gene. This CDR3 spans 17 amino acids. CDR3 coding DNA: TGCGCCAGCAGCTATCAAAAGACAGGGGGTCCCGGATTCAAAGCTTTCTTT. Translated, it gives CASSYQKTGGPGFKAFF.

In regard to this clone: Other nucleotide sequences in the sample specify the same CDR3. This chain connects TRBV7-9 to TRBJ2-3; D gene ambiguous. Trimming took off 5 bases at V and 0 bases at J, with 3 bases between the two ends. This CDR3 region has 12 residues. Germline-derived CDR1 and CDR2 are SEHNR and FQNEAQ (reference sequence). The CDR3 DNA reads TGTGCCAGCAGCGCTAGCACAGATACGCAGTATTTT. Its protein product is CASSASTDTQYF. Full variable domain (rest looked up from reference TRBV7-9 and TRBJ2-3): DTGVSQNPRHKITKRGQNVTFRCDPISEHNRLYWYRQTLGQGPEFLTYFQNEAQLEKSRLLSDRFSAERPKGSFSTLEIQRTEQGDSAMYLCASSASTDTQYFGPGTRLTVL.

This clone has more than one count but fewer than ten. The junction differs from germline at one of its ends, possibly a read error. The chain combines TRBV19 with TRBJ2-1; D could derive from TRBD1 or TRBD2 (5 bases each). The CDR3 consists of 13 residues. Looked up from germline, CDR1 is LNHDA and CDR2 is SQIVND (reference sequence). CDR3 protein: CASSIDTRQLGVF. The CDR3 DNA is TGTGCCAGTAGTATAGATACAAGACAGCTCGGGGTCTTC.

The V and J genes are TRBV9 and TRBJ2-5; maybe TRBD2 (6 bases). Trimming stripped 0 bases from V and 0 bases from J, with 9 bases between. The CDR3 sequence is 15 residues long. Per germline, CDR1 SGDLS and CDR2 YYNGEE. The CDR3 region is CASSVGGTHQETQYF. The CDR3 region has the DNA TGTGCCAGCAGCGTAGGCGGGACGCACCAAGAGACCCAGTACTTC.